The clone carrying this T cell receptor beta chain occurred many times. What it recognizes is unknown. The CDR3 consists of 15 residues. V dropped 5 bases and J dropped 0; count of bases not matched to a gene: 6. Germline lookup yields CDR1 SEHNR and CDR2 FQNEAQ (reference sequence). TCRdb re-derived calls from the reads in MiXCR, one entry per CDR3 protein. The sample yields 350,000 to 550,000 distinct CDR3 sequences, around 32% seen once. The data belong to a study of T cell repertoires in cytomegalovirus infection. Across the whole study: Signatures in public TCR beta sequences pointed to both CMV infection and matching HLA type.

Study results and limitations: The study identified carriers of CMV plus the relevant HLA from cumulative public TCR beta family frequency. In two of eight donors, the top clonotype was HLA-C-restricted CMV-specific.

The chain carries TRBV7-9 and TRBJ1-1; TRBD1 matches at 7 bases. Sequenced: PBMCs. The receptor was derived from a human donor in good health (CMV status not recorded). Some clones in this sample may be carry-over from other donors' samples. The CDR3 DNA sequence: TGTGCCAGCAGCATGCTGACAGGGATGAACACTGAAGCTTTCTTT. Residues: CASSMLTGMNTEAFF.